This record covers a single T cell receptor beta chain. Its antigen target is currently unknown. No much larger clone is present one base from it, and per-base qualities are unavailable. This entry comes from a study of cytomegalovirus exposure and HLA in healthy donors (dated by TCRdb to 2017 to 2019). For the study in its entirety: According to an earlier analysis of several hundred of the donors, roughly 180 million T cells yielded roughly 100 million unique TCR beta sequences and around 280 Gb of sequence data. An early release that covered about 600 HLA-typed donors contained about 290 gigabases of sequencing data and tens of millions of unique TCR sequences. Among the approximately 400 genotyped donors, approximately 77% belonged to the genetic ancestry cluster associated with self-reported Caucasian donors. The study was designed to test whether signatures of past pathogen exposure could be identified by cataloging public T cell receptors. Using immunosequencing, the study profiled T cell repertoires from 666 subjects and related those repertoires to cytomegalovirus serostatus. A separate validation cohort of approximately 120 different subjects was used in addition to the 666-subject first cohort. To predict cytomegalovirus infection status, the study brought together high-throughput TCR immunosequencing, statistical association of individual TCRs with disease status, and machine learning. A later analysis re-examined previously published TCR beta repertoires from 600 to 700 donors and added high-resolution HLA genotyping to investigate patterns of TCR occurrence. The later analysis used no new phenotypic data to find candidate immune exposures, relying instead on TCR beta sequences and their occurrence across donors. An earlier analysis of fewer than 750 of the donors used high-throughput TCR beta sequencing to judge whether each TCR beta V gene segment behaved as functional or pseudogenic. Alongside the repertoire data, information on donor age, sex, ethnicity and CMV serostatus was compiled. A later genetic analysis used genome-wide SNP genotypes for about 65% of the roughly 670 donors, treating that subset as a discovery cohort. Every repertoire in the discovery cohort had been generated on one and the same sequencing platform. HLA typing covered class I and class II loci at four-digit resolution. The number of donors typed differed by locus, with roughly 620-630 for A, B, C, DRB1 and DQB1, over 500 for DQA1, about 610 for DPA1, and approximately 470 for DPB1. Because of strong linkage in the cohort, four or five DR-DQ haplotypes were treated as single units for association and clustering. Across some 400 genotyped donors of the cohort, an average of about 240,000 unique TCR beta nucleotide sequences per donor were sequenced, and roughly a sixth of those sequences were non-productive.

V loses 0 bases of germline sequence and J loses 7 bases, and the interval between the two ends is 7 bases. CDR1 and CDR2 were assigned from the germline V gene (reference sequence) as SGHNT and YYREEE. The CDR3 starts with the cysteine, ends with the phenylalanine, and has 12 residues. Only the CDR3 DNA stays, 36 bases, in frame from base 1. The cohort was made up of 650 to 700 healthy bone marrow donors. All cohort members were sampled while nominally healthy, although unrecorded immune exposures were likely present. The donor was CMV seropositive and was included in the group of 290 or so seropositive cohort members. Every donor gave a peripheral blood sample, and the peripheral blood mononuclear cells from that sample were used for TCR beta sequencing. The Qiagen DNeasy Blood Extraction Kit was used to extract genomic DNA from the blood cell samples. The study at large found these results: A total of 150 to 200 TCR beta chains were listed by the study as associated with cytomegalovirus. A few of the identified cytomegalovirus-associated TCR beta chains were confirmed in vitro to be specific for cytomegalovirus antigens. The 87-base-pair reads could not distinguish some IMGT-functional V segments, including TRBV6-2 and TRBV6-3, so those segments were excluded. A later analysis found that most CMV-associated TCR beta chains appeared HLA-restricted, with HLA associations seemingly driven largely by CMV exposure. In this cohort, only TCR beta chains were sequenced, and detectable features were limited by the absence of alpha or paired-chain data. The authors suggested that the approach could potentially be extended to other disease states and immunological phenotypes. Linkage disequilibrium might explain the correlated functional status among segregating V segments, but an unknown experimental factor could not be excluded. A further reported finding was that TCR beta sequences accurately predicted the HLA-A and HLA-B alleles for most subjects in the first cohort. In both the original and validation cohorts, the classifier was reported to diagnose cytomegalovirus status with high specificity and sensitivity. V-gene and J-gene trimming of TCR beta chains was associated with a missense DCLRE1C variant in a later genetic analysis, and the association was replicated in an independent cohort. A group of highly shared sequence variants was considered likely to be a technical artifact of the sequencing pipeline. HLA typing was unavailable for some donors at each locus, so association tests used only the typed subset. In a later analysis, HLA-associated TCR beta chains showed more clonal expansion and lower generation probabilities than non-associated chains that were equally common. A later analysis found that TCR association rates varied across HLA loci, with DRB1 alleles showing the most associated TCRs and HLA-C alleles the fewest. In a later genetic analysis, fewer N-insertions in productive TCRs were reported among donors in an Asian-associated ancestry cluster than the roughly 710-donor mean. Across donors, most TCR sequences were observed very rarely, whereas some public TCRs were present in many individuals. When HLA alleles, especially DR and DQ, strongly co-occurred, attributing TCR associations to individual alleles was difficult. In an earlier analysis of some 550 of the donors, most TCR beta V segments were observed in productive rearrangements about 90% or about 30% of the time, broadly matching IMGT annotations. In a later analysis, several top co-occurrence clusters were reported to appear linked to parvovirus B19, influenza, CMV and Epstein-Barr virus. Specific HLA alleles were associated with over 15,000 TCR beta sequences at a false discovery rate of 0.05 in a later analysis. Presence/absence analyses assumed roughly uniform sequencing depth across donors, an assumption that may not hold. CMV serostatus was the only immune exposure information available for the cohort. Some 16 rarely observed V segments, including chromosome 9 orphons, were excluded from the earlier analysis of a few hundred of the donors because counts were too low.

The library relied on the immunoSEQ multiplex PCR assay. For the multiplex PCR, a mixture combining 60 forward primers for TCR Vbeta segments and 13 reverse primers for TCR Jbeta segments was used. A multiplex PCR assay on genomic DNA amplified the CDR3 region of rearranged TCR beta genes. On the Illumina HiSeq System, the amplified TCR beta libraries were sequenced as 87-base-pair reads. On the authors' methods: A later analysis counted about 76 million unique TCR beta chains across the 650 to 700 repertoires, and around 9.9 million of these chains were shared by at least two donors. Raw reads were error-corrected and collapsed into unique sequences by a nearest-neighbor algorithm in which closely related sequences were merged to remove PCR and sequencing errors. V, D and J gene segments were assigned by aligning CDR3 sequences to IMGT reference sequences. For a sequence to be retained, at least a six-nucleotide match to both a V gene segment and a J gene segment was required. Rearrangements were called productive when the CDR3 lacked stop codons and stayed in frame with V and J; all others were non-productive. Following IMGT convention, CDR3 was defined as the stretch from the second conserved V-encoded cysteine up to the conserved J-encoded phenylalanine. Sequences without an unambiguous match to a single V gene segment were excluded from the earlier analysis of a few hundred of the donors. An earlier analysis of a few hundred of the donors called V segments functional above 56.7% productive rearrangements and segregating when the between-donor standard deviation exceeded 5%. A statistical classification framework was developed to diagnose cytomegalovirus status using the catalog of TCR beta chain sequences. In a later analysis, V and J genes were assigned by comparing TCR nucleotide sequences against IMGT/GENE-DB human TR gene sequences. Using the TCRdist pipeline, a later analysis assigned CDR3 sequences along with most-parsimonious VDJ recombination scenarios. In a later analysis, each TCR beta chain was defined by its CDR3 amino acid sequence together with its V-gene family, and reads without a unique V-gene family were excluded. To address suspected cross-contamination and a sequencing artifact, a later analysis removed around 600 highly shared, low-generation-probability nucleotide sequences. In a later analysis, a clonal expansion index was calculated for each public chain from normalized within-repertoire ranks of inferred template counts. In a later analysis, generation probabilities were computed using a VDJ recombination model fitted to out-of-frame rearrangements, and the results were checked against IGoR. Hypergeometric tests were used in a later analysis to score TCR-TCR, TCR-HLA and TCR-CMV co-occurrence, with a repertoire-size bias correction applied to the TCR pairs. False discovery rates were estimated in a later analysis by permuting HLA or CMV assignments 20 times. In a later analysis, co-occurring TCRs were grouped using DBSCAN, and TCRdist sequence similarity was added for clustering within HLA-allele-positive subsets. Co-occurrence clustering excluded repertoires with fewer than 30,000 or more than 120,000 public chains, plus five with anomalous nucleotide sharing. TCRdb stores this immuneACCESS table with in-frame sequences only. Part of the clones is absent; in the studies checked, under half of the shortfall reflects unresolved V genes, and no reason is known for the rest. V and J calls and clone size follow that table, whereas D and trimming were derived from the DNA. Recorded for this sample are 180,000 or so clones; roughly 79% of them occurred a single time. Approximately 4.4% of the sample rests with the top ten.

The receptor chain draws on TRBV5-4 and TRBJ1-2; the D gene remains uncertain. The receptor's source is a woman younger than 30 in good health and CMV-seropositive. Sequencing used PBMCs. The CDR3 sequence is CASSLDEGGYTF. The bases are TGTGCCAGCAGCTTGGATGAGGGTGGCTACACCTTC.